These 5 T cell receptor beta chains share one sample of origin, sequenced in a study of blood T cell repertoires in COVID-19. Data came from immunoSEQ multiplex PCR; TCRdb stores just in-frame clones and leaves some out. The table records about 120,000 clones, roughly 77% of them present only once. The sample consisted of peripheral blood. These receptors were collected from a man aged 55 to 70 with active or convalescent COVID-19.

The rearrangement uses TRBV3-1 (or the pseudogene TRBV3-2) and TRBJ1-3; maybe TRBD1 (5 bases). The CDR3 is made up of 15 amino acids. The germline V gene has CDR1 LGHDT and CDR2 YNNKEL (reference sequence). Trimming cost V 4 bases and J 2 bases, with 12 bases left between them. DNA for the CDR3: TGTGCCAGCAGCCTCTCAGGGCGCACTGGAAACACCATATATTTT. Amino acid sequence: CASSLSGRTGNTIYF.

The chain employs TRBV18 and TRBJ2-7; 7 bases are a match to TRBD1. The CDR3 consists of 14 residues. V shed 4 bases, J shed 2 bases, and the junction held 5 bases outside the gene matches. Per germline, CDR1 KGHSH and CDR2 LQKENI. The CDR3: CASSRNRGTYEQYF. In DNA form, the CDR3 reads TGTGCCAGCTCACGGAACAGGGGTACCTACGAGCAGTACTTC.

CDR3 protein: CASSLDSSGAKWTQYF. The CDR3 coding sequence is TGTGCCAGCAGCTTAGATTCGTCGGGAGCAAAGTGGACCCAGTACTTC. J is TRBJ2-5 and V is TRBV7-2; a possible D gene is TRBD2 (6 bases). Trimming removed 1 base at V and 7 bases at J, with 19 bases between. The CDR3 has 16 amino acids. Germline loops: CDR1 SGHTA, CDR2 FQGNSA.

The chain uses TRBV5-1 and TRBJ1-5; D uncertain. V lost 0 bases to trimming and J lost 0 bases, with 10 bases between them. The CDR3 has 16 amino acids. Germline V gives CDR1 SGHRS, CDR2 YFSETQ. The CDR3 coding sequence is TGCGCCAGCAGCTTGGCCGGTCCCTATAGCAATCAGCCCCAGCATTTT. Its translation: CASSLAGPYSNQPQHF.

This rearrangement joins TRBV3-1 (or the pseudogene TRBV3-2) to TRBJ1-1; D is perhaps TRBD1 (6 bases). Per germline, CDR1 LGHDT and CDR2 YNNKEL (reference sequence). V lost 5 bases to trimming and J lost 4 bases, with 14 bases between them. This CDR3 spans 14 amino acids. CDR3 in DNA: TGTGCCAGCAGCGGCAGGGGTATGGGCACTGAAGCTTTCTTT. As protein: CASSGRGMGTEAFF.